The 20 T cell receptor beta chains in this list originate from one sample, sequenced in a study of blood T cell repertoires in COVID-19. The data were produced by immunoSEQ multiplex PCR, yet TCRdb's version contains in-frame clones alone and is incomplete. The data show about 250,000 clones, 86% seen once. The sequenced sample was peripheral blood. These receptors originate from a woman older than 75 with COVID-19, enrolled during active disease.

The rearrangement uses TRBV29-1 and TRBJ1-1; D is possibly TRBD1 (6 bases). The CDR3 has 13 amino acids. Per germline, CDR1 SQVTM and CDR2 ANQGSEA. Trimming took off 6 bases at V and 0 bases at J, with 11 bases between the two ends. The CDR3 spells CSVGQQMNTEAFF. The CDR3, as DNA: TGCAGCGTCGGACAGCAAATGAACACTGAAGCTTTCTTT.

V gene TRBV6-2 or TRBV6-3 combines with J gene TRBJ1-5, with TRBD1 identical over 7 bases. Trimming at V came to 6 bases and at J to 6 bases, leaving 11 bases not matched to a gene. CDR1 and CDR2 (germline): MNHEY, SVGEGT. The CDR3 is 15 amino acids. The CDR3 DNA reads as TGTGCCAGCAGCCCTACGGGAGGGGGCGGTCAGCCCCAGCATTTT. The encoded protein is CASSPTGGGGQPQHF.

The rearrangement joins TRBV19 to TRBJ1-6; 8 bases are a match to TRBD1. Per the germline V gene, CDR1 is LNHDA and CDR2 is SQIVND (reference sequence). The junction had 4 bases not matched to a gene; V was cut back by 8 bases and J by 7 bases. This CDR3 spans 13 amino acids. The CDR3 reads CASGQGGNSPLHF. In DNA form, the CDR3 reads TGTGCCAGTGGACAGGGAGGGAATTCACCCCTCCACTTT.

V and J are TRBV10-3 and TRBJ2-2, with 9 bases matching TRBD2. Per the germline V gene, CDR1 is ENHRY and CDR2 is SYGVKD. V was clipped by 0 bases and J by 7 bases; unmatched bases: 6. The CDR3 sequence is 16 residues long. CDR3 amino acids: CAISESGLAKGGELFF. The DNA for the CDR3 is TGTGCCATCAGTGAGTCGGGACTAGCTAAGGGCGGGGAGCTGTTTTTT.

The V gene is TRBV5-1, the J gene TRBJ1-4; 12 bases are shared with TRBD1. This CDR3 region has 19 residues. The V segment lost 4 bases and the J segment 4 bases; nucleotides outside the gene matches: 14. Germline-derived CDR1 and CDR2 are SGHRS and YFSETQ. The CDR3 region has the DNA TGCGCCAGCAGCCAACAGTCCCGGGACAGGGGGCTAGTTAATGAAAAACTGTTTTTT. This sequence encodes CASSQQSRDRGLVNEKLFF.

The rearrangement links TRBV5-1 to TRBJ1-1; TRBD1 aligns across 9 bases. The J segment lost 5 bases and the V segment lost 0 bases, leaving 5 bases of the junction unmatched. CDR3 length: 15 amino acids. Looked up from germline, CDR1 is SGHRS and CDR2 is YFSETQ. This CDR3 is CASSLAGTGKTEAFF. The CDR3 DNA sequence: TGCGCCAGCAGCTTGGCCGGGACAGGGAAGACTGAAGCTTTCTTT.

With respect to this clone: The junction differs from germline at one of its ends, possibly a read error. The rearrangement joins TRBV7-7 to TRBJ1-5; D gene ambiguous. From germline, CDR1 is SSHAT and CDR2 FNYEAQ (reference sequence). This CDR3 spans 14 amino acids. The CDR3 DNA sequence: TGTGCTAGCAGCTTACGGAGGGTAGATCAGCCCCAGCATTTT. Translated, it gives CASSLRRVDQPQHF.

V is TRBV29-1 and J is TRBJ1-2; the D is unclear. Trimming removed 4 bases at V and 7 bases at J, with 16 bases between. Germline V gene sequence: CDR1 SQVTM, CDR2 ANQGSEA. The CDR3 covers 13 residues. The CDR3 sequence: CSVAAGSAGGYTF. DNA for the CDR3: TGCAGCGTTGCGGCAGGTTCTGCCGGTGGCTACACCTTC. The variable domain in full, completed from reference TRBV29-1 and TRBJ1-2, reads SAVISQKPSRDICQRGTSLTIQCQVDSQVTMMFWYRQQPGQSLTLIATANQGSEATYESGFVIDKFPISRPNLTFSTLTVSNMSPEDSSIYLCSVAAGSAGGYTFGSGTRLTVV.

The CDR3 loop reads CASSRQGNGNEKLFF. The CDR3, as DNA: TGTGCCAGCAGCCGACAGGGGAATGGGAATGAAAAACTGTTTTTT. V gene TRBV2 combines with J gene TRBJ1-4; 8 nucleotides align to TRBD1. Trimming cost V 6 bases and J 5 bases; bases outside gene matches: 8. Germline V gene sequence: CDR1 SNHLY, CDR2 FYNNEI. This CDR3 is 15 amino acids long.

A note on this clone: The junction and the germline gene differ at one end; a read error may be behind it. The rearrangement joins TRBV19 to TRBJ2-5; D call uncertain. The CDR3 has 16 residues. CDR1 and CDR2 from the germline V gene are LNHDA and SQIVND (reference sequence). CDR3 residues: CASSISRVGPSESQYF. CDR3 nucleotides: TGTGCCAGTAGTATCTCTCGCGTCGGCCCCTCGGAGAGCCAGTACTTC.

The chain carries TRBV18 and TRBJ1-4, with TRBD1 as a possible D gene (5 bases). The germline gives CDR1 KGHSH, CDR2 LQKENI. The CDR3 runs 18 residues. The V end was cut by 6 bases, the J end by 0 bases, with 20 bases between. CDR3 DNA: TGTGCCAGCTCTCTCTATTCACAGGACCCTACAACTAATGAAAAACTGTTTTTT. It is translated as CASSLYSQDPTTNEKLFF.

The chain combines TRBV28 with TRBJ1-2; 9 positions match TRBD1. CDR1 and CDR2 from the germline V gene are MDHEN and SYDVKM. Trimming at V came to 2 bases and at J to 0 bases, leaving 1 base not matched to a gene. CDR3 size: 15 residues. The CDR3 DNA follows: TGTGCCAGCAGTTTAGGGACAGGGACTAACTATGGCTACACCTTC. Amino acids: CASSLGTGTNYGYTF.

The rearrangement links TRBV14 to TRBJ2-1, with TRBD1 matching 8 bases. Per the germline V gene, CDR1 is SGHDN and CDR2 is FVKESK. J gave up 3 bases and V 5 bases, and 9 bases lay outside the gene matches. The CDR3 is made up of 16 amino acids. The CDR3 coding sequence is TGTGCCAGCAGCGCAGATTCCGGGACAGGCTACAATGAGCAGTTCTTC. The encoded protein is CASSADSGTGYNEQFF.

This sequence joins TRBV7-9 and TRBJ2-7; TRBD1 agrees at 7 bases. From germline, CDR1 is SEHNR and CDR2 FQNEAQ (reference sequence). The CDR3 has 16 residues. V gave up 3 bases and J gave up 1 base; unmatched junction bases: 9. DNA for the CDR3: TGTGCCAGCAGCTTCGCTACAGGGGCGGAGTCCTACGAGCAGTACTTC. As protein: CASSFATGAESYEQYF. Combining the CDR3 with reference TRBV7-9 and TRBJ2-7 gives the whole variable domain DTGVSQNPRHKITKRGQNVTFRCDPISEHNRLYWYRQTLGQGPEFLTYFQNEAQLEKSRLLSDRFSAERPKGSFSTLEIQRTEQGDSAMYLCASSFATGAESYEQYFGPGTRLTVT.

This clone came up once. The V gene is TRBV6-5, the J gene TRBJ2-7; 11 bases are a match to TRBD1. In germline, CDR1 is MNHEY, CDR2 SVGAGI. Unmatched junction bases numbered 6, after V lost 10 bases and J lost 4 bases. CDR3 length: 13 residues. The CDR3 nucleotides are TGTGCCACCGAGGACAGGGGGCAATACGAGCAGTACTTC. It is translated as CATEDRGQYEQYF.

The chain carries TRBV30 and TRBJ2-7; 14 nucleotides agree with TRBD2. The V segment lost 0 bases and the J segment 4 bases; nucleotides outside the gene matches: 11. The CDR3 covers 18 residues. Germline V gene lookup returns CDR1 GTSNPN and CDR2 SVGIG (reference sequence). The CDR3 coding sequence is TGTGCCTGGAGTGTACGACTAGCGGGGGGGCCGAGTGGTTACGAGCAGTACTTC. This codes for CAWSVRLAGGPSGYEQYF.

This chain uses TRBV10-3 with TRBJ2-5; 13 bases match TRBD2. The CDR3 totals 15 residues. Germline CDR1 ENHRY, CDR2 SYGVKD. The V and J ends lost 9 bases and 5 bases, in that order; junction bases with no gene match: 9. CDR3 sequence: CAIRTSGGQRETQYF. The CDR3 DNA sequence: TGTGCCATTCGGACTAGCGGGGGCCAGAGGGAGACCCAGTACTTC.

The V and J genes are TRBV19 and TRBJ1-2, with 8 positions matching TRBD1. This CDR3 contains 17 residues. Trimming cost V 0 bases and J 3 bases; bases outside gene matches: 9. CDR1 is LNHDA and CDR2 is SQIVND in the germline V gene (reference sequence). The CDR3 loop is CASSIDPLGQGYYGYTF. Here the CDR3 DNA reads TGTGCCAGTAGTATAGATCCCCTTGGACAGGGCTACTATGGCTACACCTTC.

This chain joins TRBV2 and TRBJ2-6; a possible D gene is TRBD1 (5 bases). There are 15 residues in the CDR3. The V and J ends lost 4 bases and 2 bases respectively, with 9 bases between them. Germline V CDR1 and CDR2: SNHLY, FYNNEI. The CDR3 region is CASSGGAAGANVLTF. CDR3 DNA: TGTGCCAGCAGTGGTGGGGCAGCTGGGGCCAACGTCCTGACTTTC.

A few counts support this clone. This chain joins TRBV4-1 and TRBJ2-7, with 8 bases matching TRBD1. The V gene end was trimmed by 3 bases and the J gene end by 6 bases; junction bases not matched to a gene: 7. The length of the CDR3 is 14 residues. Germline V gives CDR1 MGHRA, CDR2 YSYEKL. The chain's CDR3 is CASSQGGQGFEQYF. In nucleotides, the CDR3 is TGCGCCAGCAGCCAGGGAGGACAGGGATTCGAGCAGTACTTC.